This T cell receptor beta chain emerged from a study of post-analysis software for immune sequencing data. The study, taken as a whole, reports: Normalized Chao1 diversity was significantly lower in multiple sclerosis patients than in controls. F-measure co-clustering was strong for batch-matched samples. Controls had lower frequencies than patients of four or five TRBV segments, which included TRBV5-6, TRBV5-1 and TRBV20-1.

About this clonotype itself: Its target is unknown. At one boundary the junction diverges from the germline segment, which might be a read error.

Tagging with unique molecular identifiers was a feature of the TCR beta cDNA libraries. MiXCR, applied by TCRdb to the PCR reads, yields one record per CDR3 protein. The sample includes about 560,000 distinct CDR3 sequences, roughly two fifths of them seen just once. Germline V CDR1 and CDR2: MNHNS, SASEGT. CDR3 size: 13 residues. The chain employs TRBV6-1 and TRBJ1-2, with a weak D call TRBD1 (5 bases). This clonotype was sampled from a girl aged 10 to 17 with multiple sclerosis. Sequenced sample: blood. This CDR3 is CVSSGDSNYGYTF. The CDR3 DNA reads TGTGTCAGCAGTGGAGACAGCAACTATGGCTACACCTTC.